This TCR beta chain was identified during a study of T cell clonality in common variable immunodeficiency. Profiling relied on immunoSEQ multiplex PCR, and the TCRdb table lists in-frame clones only, not all of them. The sample shows around 52,000 clones, no singletons; the ten largest hold 5.4%. The table lists this clone with many counts. Its antigen is undetermined. The read halts 3 residues ahead of the CDR3 end, with the missing end drawn from the germline J gene. The V gene lost 6 bases and the J gene lost 6 bases, with 8 bases spanning the gap. Germline CDR1 DFQATT, CDR2 SNEGSKA (reference sequence). The CDR3 is 10 residues long. Points from the study as a whole: CVID subjects shared fewer TCRbeta clones than healthy controls did. CVID patient heterogeneity limited repertoire-clinical complication correlations.

The chain combines TRBV20-1 with TRBJ1-2, with no clear D. Sequences were obtained from peripheral blood mononuclear cells. The source is a person aged 18 to 75 in good health. The CDR3 region is CSARGDGYTF. The sequenced part of the CDR3 DNA is TGCAGTGCGCGTGGTGATGGC.